This is a list of T cell receptor beta chains from one sample in a study of shared clonotypes between healthy human individuals. Sequencing was performed with immunoSEQ multiplex PCR; in TCRdb, only in-frame clones are kept and a portion is missing. This sample yields hundreds of thousands of clones, of which about 90% are seen a single time; roughly 24% belongs to the top ten. Sample: naive CD8+ T cells sorted from blood. The source is a man aged 30 to 45 in good health. Both conserved end residues are part of each CDR3. A D gene is named only where the DNA matches it firmly. Expanded clones are given a class, and other clones once, few, many or no size at all.

CDR3nt: TGTGCCAGCAGCCCTTCAAGGACTGTCCCTTTCTACGAGCAGTACTTC
CDR3aa: CASSPSRTVPFYEQYF
v_gene: TRBV7-9
j_gene: TRBJ2-7
d_gene: .
abundance: once

CDR3nt: TGTGCCAGCAGCCCCGACGGCTACGAGCAGTACTTC
CDR3aa: CASSPDGYEQYF
v_gene: TRBV7-2
j_gene: TRBJ2-7
d_gene: .
abundance: .

CDR3nt: TGTGCCAGCAGCTTCTGGACAGGGGCGGGGGCAACTAATGAAAAACTGTTTTTT
CDR3aa: CASSFWTGAGATNEKLFF
v_gene: TRBV7-9
j_gene: TRBJ1-4
d_gene: TRBD1
abundance: .

CDR3nt: TGTGCTACCACGGTCTTTGGGGCCAACGTCCTGACTTTC
CDR3aa: CATTVFGANVLTF
v_gene: TRBV7-2
j_gene: TRBJ2-6
d_gene: .
abundance: .

CDR3nt: TGCGCCAGCAGATCTAGGTTCGGGGAGACCCAGTACTTC
CDR3aa: CASRSRFGETQYF
v_gene: TRBV5-1
j_gene: TRBJ2-5
d_gene: .
abundance: .

CDR3nt: TGTGCCAGCAGTTTAGCGGGAGCCCACTACGAGCAGTACTTC
CDR3aa: CASSLAGAHYEQYF
v_gene: TRBV28
j_gene: TRBJ2-7
d_gene: TRBD2
abundance: .

CDR3nt: TGTGCCAGCAGCGTCGGACAGGGAGCGAACACCGGGGAGCTGTTTTTT
CDR3aa: CASSVGQGANTGELFF
v_gene: TRBV27
j_gene: TRBJ2-2
d_gene: TRBD1
abundance: .

CDR3nt: TGTGCCAGCACCCAAGAATTAGCAGTGAACACTGAAGCTTTCTTT
CDR3aa: CASTQELAVNTEAFF
v_gene: TRBV2
j_gene: TRBJ1-1
d_gene: .
abundance: .

CDR3nt: TGTGCCAGCAGCCACGGGGGACAAATCAACACTGAAGCTTTCTTT
CDR3aa: CASSHGGQINTEAFF
v_gene: TRBV5-4
j_gene: TRBJ1-1
d_gene: .
abundance: .

CDR3nt: TGTGCCAGCAGCTTGGGGGGGCCCTATGGCTACACCTTC
CDR3aa: CASSLGGPYGYTF
v_gene: TRBV11-2
j_gene: TRBJ1-2
d_gene: .
abundance: .

CDR3nt: TGTGCCAGCAGTTTCTCCGGGACAGGAGACACAGATACGCAGTATTTT
CDR3aa: CASSFSGTGDTDTQYF
v_gene: TRBV28
j_gene: TRBJ2-3
d_gene: TRBD1
abundance: .

CDR3nt: TGCGCCAGCAGTGAGAGAAAGGGGGACCCCTACAATGAGCAGTTCTTC
CDR3aa: CASSERKGDPYNEQFF
v_gene: TRBV10-1
j_gene: TRBJ2-1
d_gene: .
abundance: .

CDR3nt: TGTGCCATCAGTGAAGGGCTAGCGACCGATACGCAGTATTTT
CDR3aa: CAISEGLATDTQYF
v_gene: TRBV10-3
j_gene: TRBJ2-3
d_gene: .
abundance: .

CDR3nt: TGTGCCAGCAGCTTCCAGGGGTATGAGCAGTTCTTC
CDR3aa: CASSFQGYEQFF
v_gene: TRBV11-3
j_gene: TRBJ2-1
d_gene: .
abundance: .

CDR3nt: TGTGCCAGCACCTTGCGGCCCTCCTACGAGCAGTACTTC
CDR3aa: CASTLRPSYEQYF
v_gene: TRBV27
j_gene: TRBJ2-7
d_gene: .
abundance: .